This TCR beta chain derives from a study of blood T cell repertoires in COVID-19. Overall study context: T cells, B-cell-depleted T cells, or PBMCs provided the cDNA or gDNA that served as material.

V shed 4 bases, J shed 4 bases, and the junction held 12 bases outside the gene matches. Looked up from germline, CDR1 is MNHEY and CDR2 is SMNVEV (reference sequence). CDR3 length equals 19 residues. Enrolment of Seattle patients took place during active infection, and they were followed longitudinally. The table lists this clone with a count of one. Data came from immunoSEQ multiplex PCR; TCRdb stores just in-frame clones and leaves some out. In the table there are about 170,000 clones, approximately 85% of which are singletons. The sample consisted of peripheral blood. The chain uses TRBV27 and TRBJ2-1, with TRBD2 matching 14 bases. The clonotype comes from a woman at least 80 years old with COVID-19, enrolled during active disease. CDR3 bases: TGTGCCAGCAGTTCCCCCTCGGCGGGACTAGCGGGGGTATACAATGAGCAGTTCTTC. Residues: CASSSPSAGLAGVYNEQFF.